This record covers a single T cell receptor (beta chain). Its antigen is currently unknown. A read error may be the cause here, since a much bigger clone is one base away. Because the CDR3 is missing its conserved closing phenylalanine or tryptophan, this is likely a read error. This record comes from a study of identical twins. One entry per CDR3 protein results from TCRdb running MiXCR on the 5' RACE reads. The sample lists 400,000 to 500,000 distinct CDR3 sequences; approximately 17% were seen once. Overall study findings and caveats: Donors were not followed over many years; analysis was cross-sectional. Analyses based on zero insertions could be partly confounded by invariant MAIT and iNKT cells. An excess of low generation probability was shown by twin-shared out-of-frame alpha sequences. Fewer insertions were carried by abundant cord blood beta clonotypes, but none was seen in memory repertoires.

The CDR3 spans 13 residues. V was clipped by 0 bases and J by 5 bases, with 11 bases between them. Germline V gene data show CDR1 as SQVTM and CDR2 as ANQGSEA. The sample taken for sequencing was naive T cells sorted from blood. J is TRBJ2-7 and V is TRBV29-1; no clear D gene. The TCR originated in a man aged 50 to 60 in good health. This CDR3 is CSVEEDATHEQYL. The CDR3 bases are TGCAGCGTTGAAGAGGACGCGACACACGAGCAGTACCTC.